This entry describes one TCR beta chain. Its antigen is as yet unknown. The sequenced template was cDNA made from the entire isolated RNA. Libraries were prepared by immunoSEQ multiplex PCR; TCRdb keeps only in-frame clonotypes and omits some of them. The sample consists of almost 350,000 clones, around 8% of them appearing once. The entry originates in a study of beta chain features in type 1 diabetes. CDR3 length: 13 residues. V was cut by 5 bases and J by 4 bases, with 12 bases left in between. CDR1 and CDR2 from the germline V gene are MNHEY and SMNVEV (reference sequence). Findings and caveats of the study: Shorter TCRB CDR3s, moderately but significantly so, marked every one of the four CD4+ subsets in Type 1 diabetes patients.

The clonotype was recovered from a woman between 18 and 29 years old in good health. Sequenced: central memory CD4+ T cells from blood. V gene TRBV27 combines with J gene TRBJ2-7; D is perhaps TRBD2 (5 bases). The CDR3 nucleotides are TGTGCCAGCAGTATCGGACTGGATTACGAGCAGTACTTC. Translating gives CASSIGLDYEQYF.